This T cell receptor (beta chain) is drawn from a study of cytomegalovirus exposure and HLA in healthy donors. Regarding the study as a whole: With later analysis, a missense DCLRE1C variant became linked to TCR beta V- and J-gene trimming. In a later analysis, compared with equally common non-associated chains, HLA-associated beta chains were more expanded.

About this clone: The target antigen is unknown.

Trimming shortened V by 6 bases and J by 8 bases, and 17 bases separated the two germline ends. This CDR3 comprises 15 residues. Germline V gene data show CDR1 as MNHNS and CDR2 as SASEGT. The PCR had 60 Vbeta and 13 Jbeta primers. TCRdb's table, derived via immunoSEQ multiplex PCR, lists solely in-frame clones and lacks some. The sample has 160,000 or so clones, roughly 76% seen once. Source material: PBMCs. The gene calls are TRBV6-1 and TRBJ1-6; TRBD1 might be the D (6 bases). The TCR was taken from a woman aged 18-29 years in good health and CMV-seropositive. CDR3 protein: CASRWGQGSDSPLHF. The CDR3 DNA is TGTGCCAGCAGATGGGGGCAGGGAAGTGATTCACCCCTCCACTTT.